This entry concerns a single TCR beta chain. The assay was immunoSEQ multiplex PCR, and TCRdb's table has in-frame clones only and misses some. Here the sample spans 65,000 to 80,000 clones, 95% to 98% being singletons. The data belong to a study of technical replicates of blood from a handful of donors. This receptor was obtained from a human donor in good health. The sequenced material came from T cells isolated from PBMCs.

CDR3 DNA sequence: TGTGCCAGCAGCTTAGGTAGAGACTCGGGGAGCCGTAATGAAAAACTGTTTTTT. Its translation: CASSLGRDSGSRNEKLFF. The genes are TRBV7-8 and TRBJ1-4; unclear D gene. Germline V gene sequence: CDR1 SGHVS, CDR2 FQNEAQ. This CDR3 is 18 amino acids long. Trimming shortened V by 1 base and J by 4 bases, and 19 bases separated the two germline ends.